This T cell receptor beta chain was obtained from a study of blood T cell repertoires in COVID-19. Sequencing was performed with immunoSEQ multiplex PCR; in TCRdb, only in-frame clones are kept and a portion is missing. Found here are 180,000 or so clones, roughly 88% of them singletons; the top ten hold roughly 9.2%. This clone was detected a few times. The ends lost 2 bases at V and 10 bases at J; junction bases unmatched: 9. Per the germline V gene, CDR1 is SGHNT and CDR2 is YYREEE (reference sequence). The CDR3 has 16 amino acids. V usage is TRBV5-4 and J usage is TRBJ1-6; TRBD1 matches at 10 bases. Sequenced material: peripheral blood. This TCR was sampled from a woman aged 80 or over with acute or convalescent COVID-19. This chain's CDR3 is CASSLPFGQGGSPLHF. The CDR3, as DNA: TGTGCCAGCAGCTTACCCTTCGGACAGGGGGGATCACCCCTCCACTTT. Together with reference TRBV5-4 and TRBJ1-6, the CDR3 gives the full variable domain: ETGVTQSPTHLIKTRGQQVTLRCSSQSGHNTVSWYQQALGQGPQFIFQYYREEENGRGNFPPRFSGLQFPNYSSELNVNALELDDSALYLCASSLPFGQGGSPLHFGNGTRLTVT.